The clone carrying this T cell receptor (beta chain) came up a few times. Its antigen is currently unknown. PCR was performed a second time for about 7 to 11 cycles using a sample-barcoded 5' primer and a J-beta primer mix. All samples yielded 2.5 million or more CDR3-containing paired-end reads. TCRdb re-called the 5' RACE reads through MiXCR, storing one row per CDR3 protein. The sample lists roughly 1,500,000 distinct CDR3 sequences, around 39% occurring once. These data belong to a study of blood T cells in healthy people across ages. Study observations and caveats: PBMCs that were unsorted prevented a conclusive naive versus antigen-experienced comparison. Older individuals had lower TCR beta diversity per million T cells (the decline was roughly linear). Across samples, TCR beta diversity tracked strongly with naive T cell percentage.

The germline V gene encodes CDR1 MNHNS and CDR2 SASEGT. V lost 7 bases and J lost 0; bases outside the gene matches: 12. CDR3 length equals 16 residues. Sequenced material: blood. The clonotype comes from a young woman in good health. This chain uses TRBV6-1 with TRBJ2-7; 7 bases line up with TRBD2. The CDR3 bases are TGTGCCAGCACTTCCTTGCTAGCGGAACTCTCCTACGAGCAGTACTTC. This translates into CASTSLLAELSYEQYF.